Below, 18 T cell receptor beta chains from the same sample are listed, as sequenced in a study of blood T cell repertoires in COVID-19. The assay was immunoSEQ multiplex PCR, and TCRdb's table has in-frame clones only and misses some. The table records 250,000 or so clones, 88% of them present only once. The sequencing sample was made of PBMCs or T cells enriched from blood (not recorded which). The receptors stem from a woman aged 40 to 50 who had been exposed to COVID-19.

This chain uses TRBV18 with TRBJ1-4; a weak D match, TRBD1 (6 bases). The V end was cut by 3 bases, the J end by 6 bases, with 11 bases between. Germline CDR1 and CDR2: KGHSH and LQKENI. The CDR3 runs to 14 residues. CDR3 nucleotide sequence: TGTGCCAGCTCACCGTCAGGGGCGGATGAAAAACTGTTTTTT. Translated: CASSPSGADEKLFF.

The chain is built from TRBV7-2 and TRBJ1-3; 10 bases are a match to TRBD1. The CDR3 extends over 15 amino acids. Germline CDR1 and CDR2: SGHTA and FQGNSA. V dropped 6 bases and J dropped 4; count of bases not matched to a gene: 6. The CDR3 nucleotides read TGTGCCAGCAGTCGACAGGGGGCGGAAGGAAACACCATATATTTT. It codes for CASSRQGAEGNTIYF.

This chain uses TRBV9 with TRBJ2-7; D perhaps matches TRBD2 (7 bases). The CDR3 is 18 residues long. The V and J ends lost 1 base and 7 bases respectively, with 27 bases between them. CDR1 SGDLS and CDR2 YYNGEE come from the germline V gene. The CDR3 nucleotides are TGTGCCAGCAGCGTAACCCCCCGGCGGGGGCCACCTCTGAGTGAGCAGTACTTC. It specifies CASSVTPRRGPPLSEQYF.

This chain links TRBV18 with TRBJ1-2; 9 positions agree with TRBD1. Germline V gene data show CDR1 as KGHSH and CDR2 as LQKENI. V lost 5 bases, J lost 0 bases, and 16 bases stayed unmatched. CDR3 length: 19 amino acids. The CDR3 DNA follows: TGTGCCAGCTCAACTACCGGGACAGGGACCTATCGCCCTAACTATGGCTACACCTTC. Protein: CASSTTGTGTYRPNYGYTF.

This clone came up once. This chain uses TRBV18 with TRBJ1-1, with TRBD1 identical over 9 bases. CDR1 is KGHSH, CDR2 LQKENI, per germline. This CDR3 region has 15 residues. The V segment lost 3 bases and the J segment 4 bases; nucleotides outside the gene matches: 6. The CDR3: CASSPSVGQGTEAFF. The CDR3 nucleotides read TGTGCCAGCTCACCGTCGGTGGGACAGGGCACTGAAGCTTTCTTT.

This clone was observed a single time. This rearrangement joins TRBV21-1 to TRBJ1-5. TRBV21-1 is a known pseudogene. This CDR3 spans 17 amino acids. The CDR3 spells CASRLVSGYYSNQPQHF. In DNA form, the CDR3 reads TGTGCCAGCAGGTTGGTCTCCGGGTACTATAGCAATCAGCCCCAGCATTTT.

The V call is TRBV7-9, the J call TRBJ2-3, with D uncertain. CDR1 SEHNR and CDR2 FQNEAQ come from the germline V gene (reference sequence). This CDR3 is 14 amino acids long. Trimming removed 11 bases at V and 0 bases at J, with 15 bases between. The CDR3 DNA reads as TGTGCCGAGGATGCATCTGGAAGCACAGATACGCAGTATTTT. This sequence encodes CAEDASGSTDTQYF.

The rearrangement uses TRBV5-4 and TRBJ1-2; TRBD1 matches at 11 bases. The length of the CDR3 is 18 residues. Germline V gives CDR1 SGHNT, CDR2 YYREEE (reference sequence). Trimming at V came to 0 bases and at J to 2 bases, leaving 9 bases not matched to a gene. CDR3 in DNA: TGTGCCAGCAGCTTGGAGATTGGACAGGGGGCAAGAAACTATGGCTACACCTTC. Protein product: CASSLEIGQGARNYGYTF.

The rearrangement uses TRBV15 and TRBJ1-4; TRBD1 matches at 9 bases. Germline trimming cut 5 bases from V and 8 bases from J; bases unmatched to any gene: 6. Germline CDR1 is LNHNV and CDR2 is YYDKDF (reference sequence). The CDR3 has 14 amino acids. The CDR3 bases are TGTGCCACCAGCGAGGACAGGGGAAGGGAAAAACTGTTTTTT. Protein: CATSEDRGREKLFF.

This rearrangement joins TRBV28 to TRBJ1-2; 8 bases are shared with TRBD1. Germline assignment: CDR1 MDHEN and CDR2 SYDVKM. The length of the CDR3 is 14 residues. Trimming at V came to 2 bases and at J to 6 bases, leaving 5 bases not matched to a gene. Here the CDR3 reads CASSLTQGAHGYTF. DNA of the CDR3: TGTGCCAGCAGTTTAACCCAGGGGGCGCATGGCTACACCTTC.

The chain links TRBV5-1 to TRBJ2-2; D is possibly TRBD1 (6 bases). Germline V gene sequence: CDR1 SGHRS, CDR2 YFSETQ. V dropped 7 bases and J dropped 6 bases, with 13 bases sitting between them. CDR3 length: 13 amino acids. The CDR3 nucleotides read TGCGCCAGCGACATAGGGGGATCCGGGGAGCTGTTTTTT. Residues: CASDIGGSGELFF.

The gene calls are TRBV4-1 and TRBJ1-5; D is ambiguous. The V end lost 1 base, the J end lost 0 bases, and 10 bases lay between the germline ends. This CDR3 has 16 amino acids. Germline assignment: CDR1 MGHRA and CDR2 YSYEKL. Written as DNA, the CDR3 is TGCGCCAGCAGCCAAGTTCCAGGAAATAGCAATCAGCCCCAGCATTTT. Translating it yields CASSQVPGNSNQPQHF.

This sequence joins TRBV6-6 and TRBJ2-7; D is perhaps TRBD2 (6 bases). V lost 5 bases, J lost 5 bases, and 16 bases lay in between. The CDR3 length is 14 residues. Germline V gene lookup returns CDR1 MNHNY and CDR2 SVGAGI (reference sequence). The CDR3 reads CASSPQEGGNEQYV. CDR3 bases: TGTGCCAGCAGTCCCCAGGAAGGAGGGAACGAGCAGTACGTC.

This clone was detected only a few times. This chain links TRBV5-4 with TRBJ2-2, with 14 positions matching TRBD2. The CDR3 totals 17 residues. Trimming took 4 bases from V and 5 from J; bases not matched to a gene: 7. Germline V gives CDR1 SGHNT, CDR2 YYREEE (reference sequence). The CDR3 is CASSPGLAGEVTGELFF. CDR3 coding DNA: TGTGCCAGCAGCCCGGGACTAGCGGGAGAAGTGACCGGGGAGCTGTTTTTT.

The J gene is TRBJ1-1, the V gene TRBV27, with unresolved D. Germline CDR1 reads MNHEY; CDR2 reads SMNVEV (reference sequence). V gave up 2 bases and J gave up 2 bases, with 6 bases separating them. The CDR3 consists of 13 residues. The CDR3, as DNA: TGTGCCAGCAGTTTAGCCAGTAACACTGAAGCTTTCTTT. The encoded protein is CASSLASNTEAFF.

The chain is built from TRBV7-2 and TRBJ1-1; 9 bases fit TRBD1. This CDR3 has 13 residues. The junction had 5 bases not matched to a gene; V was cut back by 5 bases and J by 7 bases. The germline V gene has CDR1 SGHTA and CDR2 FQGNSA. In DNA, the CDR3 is TGTGCCAGCAGCGCACGACAGGGGGTTGAAGCTTTCTTT. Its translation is CASSARQGVEAFF.

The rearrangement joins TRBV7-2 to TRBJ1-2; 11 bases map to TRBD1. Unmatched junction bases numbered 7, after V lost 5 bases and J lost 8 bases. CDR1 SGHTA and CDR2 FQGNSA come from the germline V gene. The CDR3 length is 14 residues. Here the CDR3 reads CASSPLGQGDGYTF. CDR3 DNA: TGTGCCAGCAGCCCACTGGGACAGGGGGACGGCTACACCTTC.

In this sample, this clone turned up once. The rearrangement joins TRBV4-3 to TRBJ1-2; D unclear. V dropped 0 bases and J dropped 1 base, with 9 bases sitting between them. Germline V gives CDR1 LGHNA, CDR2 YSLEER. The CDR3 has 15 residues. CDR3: CASSQDSNNNYGYTF. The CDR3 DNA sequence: TGCGCCAGCAGCCAAGATAGTAATAATAACTATGGCTACACCTTC.